This TCR beta chain was documented in a study of shared clonotypes between healthy human individuals. The overall study: CD4 naive and memory got three plates each, CD8 naive two, CD8 memory one. Whole-study results and caveats: The authors expected sequencing depth to affect clonotype sharing among donors.

Study processing details: Junction-only immunoSEQ data arrived without quality scores, meaning filtering differed. Sequenced by immunoSEQ multiplex PCR; TCRdb stores in-frame clones only, minus some. V and J calls and clone size follow that table, whereas D and trimming were derived from the DNA. This table holds 2 million to 2.5 million clones, roughly 90% found once. Germline V gives CDR1 SGHRS, CDR2 YFSETQ. Between the trimmed V and J ends, which lost 5 bases and 4 bases, there was a span of 10 bases. The CDR3 length is 13 residues. Note on this clone: As yet, its antigen is unknown.

The gene calls are TRBV5-1 and TRBJ2-1; no reliable D call. The TCR was taken from a man between 18 and 29 years old in good health. Some clones in this sample may be carry-over from other donors' samples. The specimen was naive CD4+ T cells from PBMCs. Subset in this sample: CD45RA+ positively selected. CDR3 nucleotides: TGCGCCAGCAGGGACGACTTTTACAATGAGCAGTTCTTC. It yields the protein CASRDDFYNEQFF.